Given below is one T cell receptor (beta chain) in context. Sequence at one end of the junction differs from germline and may be a read error. This record comes from a study of blood T cell repertoires in COVID-19. TCRdb keeps only in-frame clones here, not all; method: immunoSEQ multiplex PCR. The sample holds 150,000 to 200,000 clones; more than 65% are singletons and the top ten take 9.5% to 11%. Germline lookup yields CDR1 SGHTA and CDR2 FQGNSA. This CDR3 has 14 amino acids. The age range of participants was about 18 to 95 years, with residence in about 25 US areas. Symptom resolution, clearance, or two negative PCRs marked donors in Cohort 3 as recovered.

This TCR came from a man between 50 and 59 years old who had recovered from COVID-19. The chain is built from TRBV7-2 and TRBJ2-5; D is unresolved. The specimen was PBMCs or T cells enriched from blood (not recorded which). The CDR3 region is CASSLDVYQETQYF. Written as DNA, the CDR3 is TGTGCCAGCAGCTTAGACGTGTACCAGGAGACCCAGTACTTC.